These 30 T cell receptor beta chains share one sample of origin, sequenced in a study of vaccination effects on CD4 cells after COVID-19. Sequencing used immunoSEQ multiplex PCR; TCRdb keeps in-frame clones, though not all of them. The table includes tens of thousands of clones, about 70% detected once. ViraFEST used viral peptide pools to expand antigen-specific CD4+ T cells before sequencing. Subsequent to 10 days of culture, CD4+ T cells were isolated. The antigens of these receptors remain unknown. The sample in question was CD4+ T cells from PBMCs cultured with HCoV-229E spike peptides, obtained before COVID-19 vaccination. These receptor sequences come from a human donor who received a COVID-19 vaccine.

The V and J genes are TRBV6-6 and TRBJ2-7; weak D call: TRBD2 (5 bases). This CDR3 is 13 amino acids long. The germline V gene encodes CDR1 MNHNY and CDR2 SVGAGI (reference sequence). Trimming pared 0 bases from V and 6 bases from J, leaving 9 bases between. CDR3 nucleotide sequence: TGTGCCAGCAGTTACTCACAAGGGAGCGAGCAGTACGTC. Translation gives CASSYSQGSEQYV.

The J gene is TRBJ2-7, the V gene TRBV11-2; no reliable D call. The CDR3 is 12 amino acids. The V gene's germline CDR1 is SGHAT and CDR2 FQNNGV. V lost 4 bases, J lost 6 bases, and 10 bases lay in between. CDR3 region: CASSSRGGEQYV. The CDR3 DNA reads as TGTGCCAGCAGCTCTAGAGGCGGCGAGCAGTACGTC.

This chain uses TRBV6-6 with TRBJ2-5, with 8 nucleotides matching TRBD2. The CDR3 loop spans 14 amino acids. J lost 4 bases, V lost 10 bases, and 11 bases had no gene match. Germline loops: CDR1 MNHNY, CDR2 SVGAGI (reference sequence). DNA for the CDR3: TGTGCCACCCAACAAGCCCGGGGGGGAGAGACCCAGTACTTC. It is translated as CATQQARGGETQYF.

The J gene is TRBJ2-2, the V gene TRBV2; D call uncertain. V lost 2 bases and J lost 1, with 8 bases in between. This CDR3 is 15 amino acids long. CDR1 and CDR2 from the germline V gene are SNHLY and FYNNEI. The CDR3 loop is CASSEWSGNTGELFF. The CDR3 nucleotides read TGTGCCAGCAGTGAATGGTCAGGGAACACCGGGGAGCTGTTTTTT.

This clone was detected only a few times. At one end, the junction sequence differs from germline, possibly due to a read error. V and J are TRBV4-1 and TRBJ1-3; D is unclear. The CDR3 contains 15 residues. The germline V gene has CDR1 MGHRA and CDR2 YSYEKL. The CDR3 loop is CASSQDAGSGSTIYF. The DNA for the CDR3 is TGCGCCAGCAGCCAAGATGCGGGCAGCGGAAGCACCATATATTTT.

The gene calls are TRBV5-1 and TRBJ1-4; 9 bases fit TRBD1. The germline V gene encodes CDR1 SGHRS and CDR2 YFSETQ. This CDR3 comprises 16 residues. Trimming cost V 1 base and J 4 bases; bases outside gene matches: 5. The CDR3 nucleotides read TGCGCCAGCAGCTTGTCTACAGGGGGCAATAATGAAAAACTGTTTTTT. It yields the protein CASSLSTGGNNEKLFF.

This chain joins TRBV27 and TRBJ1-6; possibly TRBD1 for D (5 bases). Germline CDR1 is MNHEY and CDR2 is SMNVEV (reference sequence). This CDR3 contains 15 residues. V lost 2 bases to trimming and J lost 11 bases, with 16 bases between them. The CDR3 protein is CASSLGGVGLAPLHF. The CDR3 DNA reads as TGTGCCAGCAGTTTAGGGGGGGTCGGATTGGCACCCCTCCACTTT.

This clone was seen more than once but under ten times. CDR3 sequence reads: CAWSRDNTEAFF. In nucleotides, the CDR3 is TGTGCCTGGAGTCGAGATAACACTGAAGCTTTCTTT. This rearrangement joins TRBV30 to TRBJ1-1, with unresolved D. Trimming took off 2 bases at V and 2 bases at J, with 6 bases between the two ends. The CDR3 has 12 residues. CDR1 is GTSNPN, CDR2 SVGIG, per germline (reference sequence).

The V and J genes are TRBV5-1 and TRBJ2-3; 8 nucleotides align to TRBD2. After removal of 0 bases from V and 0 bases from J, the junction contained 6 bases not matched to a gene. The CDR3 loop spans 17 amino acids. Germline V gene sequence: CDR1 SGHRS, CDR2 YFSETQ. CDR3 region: CASSLDFGLASTDTQYF. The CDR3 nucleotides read TGCGCCAGCAGCTTGGATTTTGGACTAGCAAGCACAGATACGCAGTATTTT.

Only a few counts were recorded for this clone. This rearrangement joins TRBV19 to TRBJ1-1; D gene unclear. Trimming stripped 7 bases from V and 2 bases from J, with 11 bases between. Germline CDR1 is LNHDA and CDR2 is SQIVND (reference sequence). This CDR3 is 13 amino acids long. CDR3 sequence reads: CASKDLGNTEAFF. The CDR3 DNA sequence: TGTGCCAGTAAGGATTTGGGCAACACTGAAGCTTTCTTT.

The DNA for the CDR3 is TGTGCCAGCAGTTACTCTCCCAGGGCTGGTCAGCCCCAGCATTTT. Its protein product is CASSYSPRAGQPQHF. The gene calls are TRBV6-5 and TRBJ1-5, with D possibly TRBD1 on 5 matching bases. Trimming cost V 0 bases and J 6 bases, with 12 bases left between them. CDR1 is MNHEY and CDR2 is SVGAGI in the germline V gene. The CDR3 sequence is 15 residues long.

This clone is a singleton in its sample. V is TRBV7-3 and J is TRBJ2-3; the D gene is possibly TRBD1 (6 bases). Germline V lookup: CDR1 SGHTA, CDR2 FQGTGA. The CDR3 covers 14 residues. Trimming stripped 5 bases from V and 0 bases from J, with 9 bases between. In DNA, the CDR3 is TGTGCCAGCAGCCAACAGGGAAGCACAGATACGCAGTATTTT. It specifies CASSQQGSTDTQYF.

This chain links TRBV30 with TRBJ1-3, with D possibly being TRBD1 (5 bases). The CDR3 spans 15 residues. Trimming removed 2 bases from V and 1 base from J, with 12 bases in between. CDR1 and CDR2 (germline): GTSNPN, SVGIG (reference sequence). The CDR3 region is CAWSSHSGSGNTIYF. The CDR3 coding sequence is TGTGCCTGGAGTTCTCATTCAGGGTCTGGAAACACCATATATTTT.

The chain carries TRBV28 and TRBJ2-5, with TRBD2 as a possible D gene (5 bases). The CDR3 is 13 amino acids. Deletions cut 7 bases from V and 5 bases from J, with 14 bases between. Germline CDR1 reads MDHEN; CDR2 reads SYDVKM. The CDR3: CASNWELGETQYF. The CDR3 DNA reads TGTGCCAGCAACTGGGAGCTCGGCGAGACCCAGTACTTC.

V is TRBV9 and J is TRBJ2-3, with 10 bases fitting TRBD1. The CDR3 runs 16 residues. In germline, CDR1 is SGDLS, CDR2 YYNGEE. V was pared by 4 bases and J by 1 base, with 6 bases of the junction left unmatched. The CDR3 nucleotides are TGTGCCAGCAGCCCTAGGACAGGGGGTGGCACAGATACGCAGTATTTT. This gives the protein CASSPRTGGGTDTQYF.

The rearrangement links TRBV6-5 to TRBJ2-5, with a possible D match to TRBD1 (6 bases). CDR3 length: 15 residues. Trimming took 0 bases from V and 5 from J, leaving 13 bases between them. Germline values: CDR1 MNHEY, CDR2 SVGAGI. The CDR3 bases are TGTGCCAGCAGTTACTCGGGCTCGCAGGGGGAGACCCAGTACTTC. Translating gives CASSYSGSQGETQYF.

In nucleotides, the CDR3 is TGTGCCAGCAGCTTAGCCTTGACCGGGGCCGCCTACGAGCAGTACGTC. Its protein is CASSLALTGAAYEQYV. The rearrangement links TRBV11-2 to TRBJ2-7; perhaps D is TRBD1 or TRBD2 (5 bases each). The CDR3 spans 16 residues. CDR1 is SGHAT, CDR2 FQNNGV, per germline. Trimming cost V 1 base and J 2 bases, with 15 bases left between them.

CDR3 sequence: CSASALAGGGETQYF. The CDR3 DNA reads as TGCAGTGCTAGTGCGCTTGCGGGGGGTGGGGAGACCCAGTACTTC. The chain has TRBV20-1 and TRBJ2-5, with 8 bases lining up with TRBD2. Losses at the gene ends were 3 bases for V and 5 bases for J; bases not matched to a gene: 11. The CDR3 runs 15 residues. CDR1 and CDR2 (germline): DFQATT, SNEGSKA (reference sequence).

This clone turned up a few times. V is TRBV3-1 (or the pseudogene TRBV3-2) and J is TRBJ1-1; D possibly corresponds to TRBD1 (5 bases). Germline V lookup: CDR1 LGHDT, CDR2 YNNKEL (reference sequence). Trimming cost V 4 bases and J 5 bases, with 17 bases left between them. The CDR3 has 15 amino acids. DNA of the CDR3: TGTGCCAGCAGCCCCAACCTTGCGGGGGGTACTGAAGCTTTCTTT. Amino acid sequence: CASSPNLAGGTEAFF.

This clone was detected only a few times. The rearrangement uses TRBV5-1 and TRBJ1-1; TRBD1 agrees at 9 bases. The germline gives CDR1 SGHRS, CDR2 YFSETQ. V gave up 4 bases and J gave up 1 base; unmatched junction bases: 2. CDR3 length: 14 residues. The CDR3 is CASSTGQGNTEAFF. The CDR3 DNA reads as TGCGCCAGCAGCACGGGACAGGGGAACACTGAAGCTTTCTTT.

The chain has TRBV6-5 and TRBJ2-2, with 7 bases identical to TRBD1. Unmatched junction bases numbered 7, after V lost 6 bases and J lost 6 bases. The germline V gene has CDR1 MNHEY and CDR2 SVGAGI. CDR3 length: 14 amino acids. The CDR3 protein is CASRLLGGSGELFF. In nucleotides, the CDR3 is TGTGCCAGCAGACTACTAGGGGGCTCCGGGGAGCTGTTTTTT.

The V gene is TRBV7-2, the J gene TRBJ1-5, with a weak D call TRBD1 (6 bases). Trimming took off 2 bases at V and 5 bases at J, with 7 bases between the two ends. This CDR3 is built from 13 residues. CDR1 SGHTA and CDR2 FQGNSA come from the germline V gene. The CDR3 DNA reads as TGTGCCAGCAGCTTAAGGGGGGATCAGCCCCAGCATTTT. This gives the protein CASSLRGDQPQHF.

DNA of the CDR3: TGTGCCAGCAGTGTGGCGCAGGGACTAGCGGGGAACTACAATGAGCAGTTCTTC. Translated, it gives CASSVAQGLAGNYNEQFF. The V and J genes are TRBV2 and TRBJ2-1, with 13 bases lining up with TRBD2. V dropped 4 bases and J dropped 3; count of bases not matched to a gene: 9. Per germline, CDR1 SNHLY and CDR2 FYNNEI. The CDR3 has 18 residues.

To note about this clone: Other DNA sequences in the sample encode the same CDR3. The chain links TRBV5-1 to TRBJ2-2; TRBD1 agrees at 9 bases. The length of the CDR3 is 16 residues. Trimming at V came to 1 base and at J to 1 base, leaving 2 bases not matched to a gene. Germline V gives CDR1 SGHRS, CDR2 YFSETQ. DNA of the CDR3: TGCGCCAGCAGCTTGTTGGGACAGGGGAACACCGGGGAGCTGTTTTTT. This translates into CASSLLGQGNTGELFF.

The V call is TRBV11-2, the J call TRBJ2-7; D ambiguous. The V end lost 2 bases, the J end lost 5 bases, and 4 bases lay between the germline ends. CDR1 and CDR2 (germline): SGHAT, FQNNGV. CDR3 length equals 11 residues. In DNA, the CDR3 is TGTGCCAGCAGCTTATCAGACGAGCAGTACGTC. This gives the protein CASSLSDEQYV.

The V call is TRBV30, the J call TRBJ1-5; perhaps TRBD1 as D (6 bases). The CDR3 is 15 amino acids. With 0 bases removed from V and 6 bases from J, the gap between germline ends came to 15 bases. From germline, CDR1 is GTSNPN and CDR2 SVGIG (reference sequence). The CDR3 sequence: CAWSVRTGKAQPQHF. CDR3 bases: TGTGCCTGGAGTGTACGAACAGGGAAGGCTCAGCCCCAGCATTTT.

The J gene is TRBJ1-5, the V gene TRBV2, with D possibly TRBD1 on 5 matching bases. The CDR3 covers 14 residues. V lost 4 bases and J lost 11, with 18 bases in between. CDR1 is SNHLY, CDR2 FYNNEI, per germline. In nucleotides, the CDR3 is TGTGCCAGCAGTGGGGGTCTTCAGCAAGGGGCCCAGCATTTT. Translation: CASSGGLQQGAQHF.

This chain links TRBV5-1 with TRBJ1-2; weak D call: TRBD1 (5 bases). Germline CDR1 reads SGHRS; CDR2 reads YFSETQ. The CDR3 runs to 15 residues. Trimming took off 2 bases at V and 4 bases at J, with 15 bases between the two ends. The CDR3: CASSFLREVGYGYTF. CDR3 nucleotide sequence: TGCGCCAGCAGCTTCCTCAGGGAGGTTGGCTATGGCTACACCTTC. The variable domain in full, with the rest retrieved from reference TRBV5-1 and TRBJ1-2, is KAGVTQTPRYLIKTRGQQVTLSCSPISGHRSVSWYQQTPGQGLQFLFEYFSETQRNKGNFPGRFSGRQFSNSRSEMNVSTLELGDSALYLCASSFLREVGYGYTFGSGTRLTVV.

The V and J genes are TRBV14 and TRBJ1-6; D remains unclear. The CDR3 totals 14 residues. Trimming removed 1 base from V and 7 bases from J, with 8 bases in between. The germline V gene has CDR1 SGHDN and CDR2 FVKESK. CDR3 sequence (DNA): TGTGCCAGCAGCCAAGTCCGGGCGAATTCACCCCTCCACTTT. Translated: CASSQVRANSPLHF.

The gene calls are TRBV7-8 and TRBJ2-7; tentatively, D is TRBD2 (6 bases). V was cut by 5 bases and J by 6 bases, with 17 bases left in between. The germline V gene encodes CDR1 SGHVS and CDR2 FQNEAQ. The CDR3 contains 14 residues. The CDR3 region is CASSLAGFPGEQYV. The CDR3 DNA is TGTGCCAGCAGCCTCGCGGGGTTCCCCGGCGAGCAGTACGTC.